The 21 T cell receptor beta chains given below trace back to one sample, sequenced in a study of cytomegalovirus exposure and HLA in healthy donors. PCR primers comprised 60 Vbeta and 13 Jbeta primers. The table came from immunoSEQ multiplex PCR; TCRdb's copy has only in-frame clones and leaves some out. Of about 130,000 clones in the sample, 60% to 75% were seen once. The source material was PBMCs. The receptors originated from a human donor in good health.

The chain couples TRBV5-1 to TRBJ2-2; D call uncertain. V was pared by 3 bases and J by 3 bases, with 3 bases between. CDR1 SGHRS and CDR2 YFSETQ come from the germline V gene. This CDR3 has 12 residues. This CDR3 reads CASSSYTGELFF. The DNA for the CDR3 is TGCGCCAGCAGCTCATACACCGGGGAGCTGTTTTTT.

The chain employs TRBV13 and TRBJ1-1; perhaps TRBD1 as D (5 bases). The CDR3 extends over 15 amino acids. Deletions cut 0 bases from V and 5 bases from J, with 13 bases between. The germline gives CDR1 PRHDT, CDR2 FYEKMQ (reference sequence). CDR3 DNA sequence: TGTGCCAGCAGCTTAGGGGCGAGGGAGGGGACTGAAGCTTTCTTT. It translates to CASSLGAREGTEAFF.

This clone has a handful of counts. The chain has TRBV4-3 and TRBJ2-7, with 8 bases identical to TRBD1. Germline lookup yields CDR1 LGHNA and CDR2 YSLEER. The ends lost 5 bases at V and 0 bases at J; junction bases unmatched: 0. This CDR3 has 13 residues. This CDR3 reads CASSTGGSYEQYF. Written as DNA, the CDR3 is TGCGCCAGCAGCACAGGGGGCTCCTACGAGCAGTACTTC.

The chain joins TRBV19 to TRBJ2-5; a weak D match, TRBD1 (6 bases). There are 15 residues in the CDR3. The V and J ends lost 5 bases and 5 bases respectively, with 18 bases between them. Germline V gene data show CDR1 as LNHDA and CDR2 as SQIVND (reference sequence). CDR3 loop: CASSSGPNRGETQYF. CDR3 nucleotides: TGTGCCAGTAGTTCGGGACCTAATAGGGGGGAGACCCAGTACTTC.

J is TRBJ2-5 and V is TRBV19, with D possibly being TRBD1 (6 bases). The J call is in doubt because the DNA end fits TRBJ2-7 better. Germline CDR1 and CDR2: LNHDA and SQIVND (reference sequence). The CDR3 contains 14 residues. CDR3 bases: TGTGCCAGTAGTATCAGTGACAGGTCCTACGAGCAGTACTTC. It is translated as CASSISDRSYEQYF.

The rearrangement joins TRBV7-6 to TRBJ2-2; D unclear. The CDR3 has 14 residues. V lost 1 base and J 1 base, leaving 4 bases between the germline ends. Germline V gene sequence: CDR1 SGHVS, CDR2 FNYEAQ. Here the CDR3 reads CASSLGRNTGELFF. CDR3 DNA: TGTGCCAGCAGCTTAGGTCGGAACACCGGGGAGCTGTTTTTT. The entire variable domain, with the rest obtained from reference TRBV7-6 and TRBJ2-2, is as follows: GAGVSQSPRYKVTKRGQDVALRCDPISGHVSLYWYRQALGQGPEFLTYFNYEAQQDKSGLPNDRFSAERPEGSISTLTIQRTEQRDSAMYRCASSLGRNTGELFFGEGSRLTVL.

This clone was found a few times. V gene TRBV5-1 combines with J gene TRBJ1-1; D is ambiguous. The CDR3 spans 15 residues. Per germline, CDR1 SGHRS and CDR2 YFSETQ. V lost 7 bases and J lost 1, with 17 bases in between. DNA of the CDR3: TGCGCCAGCGGGGTGGAGGGCCCCCCGAACACTGAAGCTTTCTTT. Amino acids: CASGVEGPPNTEAFF.

There are a few counts of this clone. CDR3 region: CASSQAARVLSSYEQYF. The CDR3 nucleotides are TGCGCCAGCAGCCAGGCCGCCAGGGTCCTATCATCCTACGAGCAGTACTTC. This sequence joins TRBV4-1 and TRBJ2-7; D possibly corresponds to TRBD1 (5 bases). Looked up from germline, CDR1 is MGHRA and CDR2 is YSYEKL. Trimming pared 3 bases from V and 1 base from J, leaving 19 bases between. CDR3 length: 17 amino acids.

The chain links TRBV7-8 to TRBJ2-7; 7 nucleotides agree with TRBD2. Germline loops: CDR1 SGHVS, CDR2 FQNEAQ. This CDR3 is 12 amino acids long. J was trimmed by 7 bases and V by 5 bases; bases with no gene match: 5. CDR3: CASSRAGREQYF. DNA for the CDR3: TGTGCCAGCAGCCGAGCGGGGCGGGAGCAGTACTTC.

The gene calls are TRBV28 and TRBJ2-1; the D gene is possibly TRBD1 (5 bases). Germline CDR1 reads MDHEN; CDR2 reads SYDVKM. V was clipped by 5 bases and J by 6 bases, with 14 bases between them. CDR3 length equals 14 residues. CDR3 residues: CASSPQTEFNEQFF. As DNA, the CDR3 is TGTGCCAGCAGTCCCCAGACAGAGTTCAATGAGCAGTTCTTC.

This sequence joins TRBV29-1 and TRBJ1-1; D call uncertain. Germline loops: CDR1 SQVTM, CDR2 ANQGSEA. V lost 5 bases, J lost 1 base, and 2 bases lay in between. The length of the CDR3 is 10 residues. CDR3 in amino acids: CSVQNTEAFF. The CDR3 region has the DNA TGCAGCGTTCAGAACACTGAAGCTTTCTTT.

In DNA form, the CDR3 reads TGTGCCAGCAGCGTAGACTGGAGCTTTAGCACAGATACGCAGTATTTT. It codes for CASSVDWSFSTDTQYF. The chain has TRBV9 and TRBJ2-3; D remains ambiguous. V was trimmed by 0 bases and J by 0 bases, leaving 11 bases between them. Germline CDR1 reads SGDLS; CDR2 reads YYNGEE. The CDR3 is made up of 16 amino acids.

This chain uses TRBV7-6 with TRBJ2-1; 8 nucleotides match TRBD2. The CDR3 has 15 amino acids. V shed 5 bases, J shed 8 bases, and the junction held 11 bases outside the gene matches. Germline loops: CDR1 SGHVS, CDR2 FNYEAQ. The CDR3 DNA sequence: TGTGCCAGCAGCGAAACTAGCGGACTTGGGTATGAGCAGTTCTTC. Amino acids: CASSETSGLGYEQFF.

This sequence joins TRBV19 and TRBJ2-1, with TRBD2 matching 10 bases. Germline trimming cut 7 bases from V and 10 bases from J; bases unmatched to any gene: 10. The germline gives CDR1 LNHDA, CDR2 SQIVND (reference sequence). This CDR3 comprises 14 residues. The CDR3 region is CASTWTSGQIEQFF. In nucleotides, the CDR3 is TGTGCCAGTACCTGGACTAGCGGCCAAATAGAGCAGTTCTTC. The whole variable domain, filled in from reference TRBV19 and TRBJ2-1, reads DGGITQSPKYLFRKEGQNVTLSCEQNLNHDAMYWYRQDPGQGLRLIYYSQIVNDFQKGDIAEGYSVSREKKESFPLTVTSAQKNPTAFYLCASTWTSGQIEQFFGPGTRLTVL.

V gene TRBV5-8 combines with J gene TRBJ2-7; weak D call: TRBD2 (5 bases). This CDR3 is built from 14 residues. Between the trimmed V and J ends, which lost 8 bases and 2 bases, there was a span of 17 bases. Germline V lookup: CDR1 SGHTS, CDR2 YDEGEE. The CDR3 DNA reads as TGTGCCAGTTCGAGGGAAAGGCCGGCCTACGAGCAGTACTTC. This gives the protein CASSRERPAYEQYF.

The chain carries TRBV5-1 and TRBJ2-1; D is perhaps TRBD1 (5 bases). The CDR3 consists of 15 residues. The germline V gene encodes CDR1 SGHRS and CDR2 YFSETQ. Trimming took 2 bases from V and 6 from J, leaving 15 bases between them. The CDR3: CASSFGAGQGNEQFF. The CDR3 coding sequence is TGCGCCAGCAGCTTTGGGGCAGGGCAAGGCAATGAGCAGTTCTTC.

This clone has a single count. V gene TRBV7-9 combines with J gene TRBJ1-1; D is uncertain. This CDR3 is built from 14 residues. V lost 0 bases and J 8 bases, leaving 13 bases between the germline ends. Germline V gene lookup returns CDR1 SEHNR and CDR2 FQNEAQ (reference sequence). This CDR3 reads CASSLASGREEAFF. The DNA of the CDR3 is TGTGCCAGCAGCTTAGCTAGTGGTCGGGAGGAAGCTTTCTTT.

V gene TRBV6-5 combines with J gene TRBJ1-1; tentatively, D is TRBD1 (5 bases). Trimming pared 2 bases from V and 5 bases from J, leaving 12 bases between. CDR1 and CDR2 from the germline V gene are MNHEY and SVGAGI. The CDR3 totals 14 residues. As DNA, the CDR3 is TGTGCCAGCAGTTACCGGACGGGGGGGACTGAAGCTTTCTTT. This codes for CASSYRTGGTEAFF.

This clone was seen a handful of times. The chain is built from TRBV19 and TRBJ1-3; 10 bases line up with TRBD1. This CDR3 has 15 residues. The trim removed 5 bases at V and 2 bases at J, leaving 3 bases unmatched. CDR1 is LNHDA, CDR2 SQIVND, per germline (reference sequence). CDR3 DNA: TGTGCCAGTAGTTCCGGGACAGGGGCTGGAAACACCATATATTTT. Its protein is CASSSGTGAGNTIYF.

This chain joins TRBV5-1 and TRBJ2-7; D is possibly TRBD2 (6 bases). In germline, CDR1 is SGHRS, CDR2 YFSETQ. Trimming removed 0 bases at V and 4 bases at J, with 14 bases between. The CDR3 spans 15 residues. The CDR3 loop is CASSLGDGRGYEQYF. In DNA form, the CDR3 reads TGCGCCAGCAGCTTGGGCGACGGGAGAGGATACGAGCAGTACTTC.

V is TRBV14 and J is TRBJ2-1; 10 bases map to TRBD2. Germline V gene sequence: CDR1 SGHDN, CDR2 FVKESK. There are 21 residues in the CDR3. V lost 0 bases and J lost 4; bases outside the gene matches: 18. The CDR3 here is CASSQDDHASLAGVGYNEQFF. Here the CDR3 DNA reads TGTGCCAGCAGCCAAGATGATCACGCGTCTCTAGCGGGAGTTGGGTACAATGAGCAGTTCTTC.